This T cell receptor beta chain appears in the sequencing data of a study of T cell responses to AZD1222 COVID-19 vaccine. As regards this clone: Its cognate antigen is unknown.

The protocol was immunoSEQ multiplex PCR, while the TCRdb copy is restricted to in-frame clones and leaves out a portion. The data show 200,000 or so clones, 88% seen once. CDR1 and CDR2 from the germline V gene are SGHRS and YFSETQ. The CDR3 runs to 14 residues. The germline V and J ends were trimmed by 1 base and 4 bases, with 11 bases remaining between them. Findings and limits, study-wide: CD4 TCRs linked to vaccination spanned spike, dominating at 160-218 and 743-854. Clonal diversity was possibly underestimated, and white British individuals and females predominated among donors. The study identified only a handful of AZD1222 recipients as seropositive at baseline.

This chain connects TRBV5-1 to TRBJ1-1; D ambiguous. The TCR comes from an adult in good health. Sequencing used peripheral blood, obtained on day 0 of AZD1222 vaccination. In DNA, the CDR3 is TGCGCCAGCAGCTTGTCAGACCTGGGCACTGAAGCTTTCTTT. Its protein product is CASSLSDLGTEAFF.